This paragraph reports one T cell receptor (beta chain). Its antigen is not identified. This entry comes from a study of cytomegalovirus exposure and HLA in healthy donors. Study outcomes and limitations: Three chains tied to CMV proved CMV antigen-specific in vitro. The majority of TCR sequences were rare, yet some public TCRs appeared in many donors.

Clones were sequenced by immunoSEQ multiplex PCR, and TCRdb holds only the in-frame ones, with some missing. The sample holds over 80,000 clones, less than 85% seen once. With 2 bases clipped from V and 3 bases from J, the junction kept 13 bases outside the gene matches. The CDR3 runs 18 residues. Germline CDR1 and CDR2: MDHEN and SYDVKM. The approximately 120-subject validation cohort, separate from the 666-subject first cohort, included the donors. Sequenced input: PBMCs. The TCR was taken from a young man in good health and CMV-seropositive. The chain is built from TRBV28 and TRBJ2-1, with 7 bases identical to TRBD2. This CDR3 reads CASSLGGGPSGHYNEQFF. The CDR3, as DNA: TGTGCCAGCAGTTTAGGGGGGGGTCCTAGCGGCCACTACAATGAGCAGTTCTTC.